This T cell receptor beta chain derives from a study of blood T cell repertoires in COVID-19. Trimming took 1 base from V and 11 from J; bases not matched to a gene: 8. The CDR3 runs to 13 residues. Germline assignment: CDR1 GTSNPN and CDR2 SVGIG (reference sequence). In the original workflow: Amplification from reference gene primers served as the basis for estimated nucleated cell counts. Sequenced by immunoSEQ multiplex PCR; TCRdb stores in-frame clones only, minus some. The DNA gave D and trimming, while V, J and clone size come from that table. Counted here are about 240,000 clones, around three quarters occurring once; the ten biggest clones make up approximately 3.2%.

Sequencing input: peripheral blood. The sequence came from a woman over 75 with acute or convalescent COVID-19. This chain uses TRBV30 with TRBJ2-1; 7 bases align to TRBD2. This chain's CDR3 is CAWSANPGTKQFF. CDR3 DNA: TGTGCCTGGAGTGCGAACCCCGGGACTAAGCAGTTCTTC.